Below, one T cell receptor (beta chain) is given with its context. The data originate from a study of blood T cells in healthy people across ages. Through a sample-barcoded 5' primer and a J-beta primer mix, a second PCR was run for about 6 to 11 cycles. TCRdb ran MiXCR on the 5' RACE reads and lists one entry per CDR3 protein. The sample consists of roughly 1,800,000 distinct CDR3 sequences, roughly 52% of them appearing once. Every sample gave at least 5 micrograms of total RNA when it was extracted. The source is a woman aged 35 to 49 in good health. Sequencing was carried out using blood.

The CDR3: CASSSHRDRWGYTF. In DNA, the CDR3 is TGTGCCAGCAGCTCCCACAGGGATCGGTGGGGCTACACCTTC. The chain combines TRBV7-2 with TRBJ1-2; D might be TRBD1 (6 bases). V was pared by 4 bases and J by 8 bases, with 17 bases between. The V gene's germline CDR1 is SGHTA and CDR2 FQGNSA. This CDR3 is built from 14 residues.